This record concerns one T cell receptor (beta chain) sequence. This record belongs to a study of T cells after posttransplantation cyclophosphamide. Using immunoSEQ multiplex PCR, the repertoire was profiled, and TCRdb retains in-frame clones only, with some absent. The sample holds several thousand clones, approximately 89% seen once. Germline assignment: CDR1 MDHEN and CDR2 SYDVKM. With 6 bases removed from V and 6 bases from J, the gap between germline ends came to 15 bases. The CDR3 runs to 14 residues. The material sequenced was memory CD4+ T cells sorted from PBMCs. This chain joins TRBV28 and TRBJ1-5; weak D call: TRBD1 (5 bases). The TCR comes from a woman in her sixties in good health, CMV-negative, and a related stem cell transplant donor. The CDR3 reads CASSPSWGFQPQHF. For the CDR3, the DNA is TGTGCCAGCAGCCCTTCTTGGGGCTTTCAGCCCCAGCATTTT. Full variable domain (remainder filled in from reference TRBV28 and TRBJ1-5): DVKVTQSSRYLVKRTGEKVFLECVQDMDHENMFWYRQDPGLGLRLIYFSYDVKMKEKGDIPEGYSVSREKKERFSLILESASTNQTSMYLCASSPSWGFQPQHFGDGTRLSIL.